The 20 T cell receptor beta chains below all came from one sample that was sequenced in a study of cytomegalovirus exposure and HLA in healthy donors. Produced via immunoSEQ multiplex PCR; TCRdb's table is partial and in-frame only. The table records more than 110,000 clones, just under 85% of them present only once. Specimen: PBMCs. These receptors all come from a woman aged 30 to 39 in good health and CMV-seronegative.

A few counts support this clone. V gene TRBV10-1 combines with J gene TRBJ2-7, with D hard to call. The V and J ends lost 0 bases and 6 bases respectively, with 12 bases between them. Per germline, CDR1 WNHNN and CDR2 SYGVQD (reference sequence). The CDR3 covers 14 residues. The CDR3 coding sequence is TGCGCCAGCAGTGAGTCGAGCGCCTCGGGCGAGCAGTACTTC. Amino acids: CASSESSASGEQYF.

The gene calls are TRBV5-1 and TRBJ1-2; D is undetermined. V was trimmed by 4 bases and J by 7 bases, leaving 14 bases between them. CDR3 length equals 13 residues. The V gene's germline CDR1 is SGHRS and CDR2 YFSETQ. DNA of the CDR3: TGCGCCAGCAGCACTCGGGGTACCACTGGCTACACCTTC. Translation: CASSTRGTTGYTF. The variable domain in full, with the rest retrieved from reference TRBV5-1 and TRBJ1-2, is KAGVTQTPRYLIKTRGQQVTLSCSPISGHRSVSWYQQTPGQGLQFLFEYFSETQRNKGNFPGRFSGRQFSNSRSEMNVSTLELGDSALYLCASSTRGTTGYTFGSGTRLTVV.

The rearrangement uses TRBV9 and TRBJ2-3; 8 bases map to TRBD1. Trimming removed 4 bases from V and 0 bases from J; junction bases left unmatched: 1. The CDR3 is made up of 14 amino acids. CDR1 and CDR2 (germline): SGDLS, YYNGEE. The CDR3 sequence: CASSWTGSTDTQYF. The DNA of the CDR3 is TGTGCCAGCAGCTGGACAGGGAGCACAGATACGCAGTATTTT. The full variable domain, its missing parts supplied by reference TRBV9 and TRBJ2-3, is DSGVTQTPKHLITATGQRVTLRCSPRSGDLSVYWYQQSLDQGLQFLIQYYNGEERAKGNILERFSAQQFPDLHSELNLSSLELGDSALYFCASSWTGSTDTQYFGPGTRLTVL.

The J gene is TRBJ2-4, the V gene TRBV7-2; 9 bases map to TRBD1. Per the germline V gene, CDR1 is SGHTA and CDR2 is FQGNSA. The V gene end was trimmed by 5 bases and the J gene end by 11 bases; junction bases not matched to a gene: 7. The CDR3 consists of 13 residues. CDR3 sequence: CASSKGTGKFQYF. The DNA for the CDR3 is TGTGCCAGCAGCAAAGGGACAGGGAAGTTTCAGTACTTC.

The chain uses TRBV5-6 and TRBJ2-3; 7 nucleotides line up with TRBD2. V lost 3 bases and J lost 6; bases outside the gene matches: 16. The CDR3 is made up of 17 amino acids. Germline CDR1 is SGHDT and CDR2 is YYEEEE. The CDR3 DNA is TGTGCCAGCAGCTCAGAAGGACTAGGGACTCTTCTCGATACGCAGTATTTT. As protein: CASSSEGLGTLLDTQYF. The entire variable domain, with the rest obtained from reference TRBV5-6 and TRBJ2-3, is as follows: DAGVTQSPTHLIKTRGQQVTLRCSPKSGHDTVSWYQQALGQGPQFIFQYYEEEERQRGNFPDRFSGHQFPNYSSELNVNALLLGDSALYLCASSSEGLGTLLDTQYFGPGTRLTVL.

This sequence joins TRBV2 and TRBJ1-1, with TRBD1 identical over 8 bases. V lost 6 bases and J lost 0; bases outside the gene matches: 3. From germline, CDR1 is SNHLY and CDR2 FYNNEI. The CDR3 length is 14 residues. The CDR3 sequence is CASSYRGLNTEAFF. The DNA for the CDR3 is TGTGCCAGCAGCTACAGGGGGTTGAACACTGAAGCTTTCTTT.

This clone was picked up a small number of times. The V call is TRBV28, the J call TRBJ1-6; D gene ambiguous. The CDR3 is made up of 12 amino acids. Germline CDR1 is MDHEN and CDR2 is SYDVKM. The V gene lost 3 bases and the J gene lost 8 bases, with 5 bases spanning the gap. Here the CDR3 reads CASSFPYSPLHF. The CDR3 region has the DNA TGTGCCAGCAGTTTCCCTTATTCACCCCTCCACTTT.

The V gene is TRBV28, the J gene TRBJ1-1; the match to TRBD1 covers 7 bases. CDR3 size: 13 residues. V dropped 2 bases and J dropped 6; count of bases not matched to a gene: 3. From germline, CDR1 is MDHEN and CDR2 SYDVKM. The DNA for the CDR3 is TGTGCCAGCAGTTTAGGGACAGCCTCTGAAGCTTTCTTT. Amino acids: CASSLGTASEAFF.

This clone was detected ten times or more. V usage is TRBV30 and J usage is TRBJ1-1; D gene uncertain. The CDR3 runs 11 residues. Germline CDR1 is GTSNPN and CDR2 is SVGIG (reference sequence). V lost 1 base to trimming and J lost 3 bases, with 3 bases between them. The CDR3 region has the DNA TGTGCCTGGAGTGGAGACACTGAAGCTTTCTTT. This gives the protein CAWSGDTEAFF.

The CDR3 here is CASSPYGQIYNEQFF. The DNA of the CDR3 is TGTGCCAGCTCACCATACGGACAGATATACAATGAGCAGTTCTTC. The chain couples TRBV18 to TRBJ2-1; D possibly corresponds to TRBD1 (6 bases). Germline-derived CDR1 and CDR2 are KGHSH and LQKENI. Trimming took off 2 bases at V and 4 bases at J, with 12 bases between the two ends. CDR3 length: 15 amino acids.

This chain links TRBV18 with TRBJ1-6; 7 positions match TRBD1. The CDR3 is 15 amino acids. Germline CDR1 is KGHSH and CDR2 is LQKENI. V lost 8 bases and J lost 5; bases outside the gene matches: 9. The CDR3 coding sequence is TGTGCCAGCCAGAGGACAGGTCTTGATAATTCACCCCTCCACTTT. Translating it yields CASQRTGLDNSPLHF.

This chain connects TRBV27 to TRBJ1-2; 9 nucleotides align to TRBD1. The trim removed 5 bases at V and 8 bases at J, leaving 12 bases unmatched. Germline V gene sequence: CDR1 MNHEY, CDR2 SMNVEV (reference sequence). The CDR3 consists of 15 residues. The CDR3 sequence: CASSPGTGGLRGYTF. The CDR3 nucleotides are TGTGCCAGCAGTCCAGGCACAGGGGGCTTAAGGGGCTACACCTTC.

This clone has only a few counts. This chain uses TRBV11-2 with TRBJ2-7; 11 nucleotides align to TRBD2. The length of the CDR3 is 18 residues. Germline loops: CDR1 SGHAT, CDR2 FQNNGV. The ends lost 5 bases at V and 4 bases at J; junction bases unmatched: 16. In DNA, the CDR3 is TGTGCCAGCAGCCACCCCGGGGGGGGGACTAGCGGCCTATACGAGCAGTACTTC. It yields the protein CASSHPGGGTSGLYEQYF.

The chain links TRBV5-1 to TRBJ1-3; D remains unclear. CDR1 SGHRS and CDR2 YFSETQ come from the germline V gene. This CDR3 has 15 amino acids. Between the trimmed V and J ends, which lost 0 bases and 0 bases, there was a span of 7 bases. CDR3 in DNA: TGCGCCAGCAGCTTGGGAGGGAGCTCTGGAAACACCATATATTTT. This codes for CASSLGGSSGNTIYF. The whole variable domain, filled in from reference TRBV5-1 and TRBJ1-3, reads KAGVTQTPRYLIKTRGQQVTLSCSPISGHRSVSWYQQTPGQGLQFLFEYFSETQRNKGNFPGRFSGRQFSNSRSEMNVSTLELGDSALYLCASSLGGSSGNTIYFGEGSWLTVV.

The chain recombines TRBV11-3 with TRBJ2-2, with D possibly being TRBD1 (6 bases). There are 14 residues in the CDR3. From germline, CDR1 is SGHNT and CDR2 YENEEA. The V and J ends lost 5 bases and 6 bases respectively, with 13 bases between them. DNA for the CDR3: TGTGCCAGCAGCAGTACAGGGTTGCCCGGGGAGCTGTTTTTT. This sequence encodes CASSSTGLPGELFF.

The rearrangement links TRBV4-2 to TRBJ1-5; D is ambiguous. Germline values: CDR1 LGHNA, CDR2 YNFKEQ. Trimming removed 5 bases from V and 0 bases from J, with 11 bases in between. The CDR3 has 15 residues. The CDR3 region is CASSESLYSNQPQHF. The CDR3, as DNA: TGTGCCAGCAGCGAGAGCCTCTATAGCAATCAGCCCCAGCATTTT.

CDR3 region: CASSSSTSGGATDTQYF. The DNA for the CDR3 is TGTGCCAGCAGTTCCTCAACTAGCGGGGGGGCAACAGATACGCAGTATTTT. The rearrangement uses TRBV27 and TRBJ2-3; TRBD2 matches at 13 bases. Germline-derived CDR1 and CDR2 are MNHEY and SMNVEV (reference sequence). J gave up 3 bases and V 4 bases, and 7 bases lay outside the gene matches. The CDR3 spans 17 residues.

Turning to this clone: One end of the junction fails to match germline, which may point to a read error. J is TRBJ2-1 and V is TRBV7-7; D is uncertain. Germline loops: CDR1 SSHAT, CDR2 FNYEAQ (reference sequence). There are 14 residues in the CDR3. CDR3 region: CASSLGLTYNEQFF. The CDR3 DNA reads TGTGCTAGCAGCTTAGGGCTTACCTACAATGAGCAGTTCTTC.

The chain uses TRBV5-6 and TRBJ2-3, with 8 bases matching TRBD1. Unmatched junction bases numbered 1, after V lost 4 bases and J lost 6 bases. The germline CDR1 and CDR2 sequences are SGHDT and YYEEEE. This CDR3 has 12 amino acids. In nucleotides, the CDR3 is TGTGCCAGCAGCAGGACAGGGGATACGCAGTATTTT. Translation gives CASSRTGDTQYF.

The chain links TRBV2 to TRBJ2-7, with 9 bases aligning to TRBD2. The CDR3 is 16 residues long. CDR1 is SNHLY, CDR2 FYNNEI, per germline. Unmatched junction bases numbered 10, after V lost 6 bases and J lost 1 base. The CDR3: CASSLSGLALSYEQYF. The CDR3 DNA sequence: TGTGCCAGCAGCCTAAGTGGACTAGCGTTGTCCTACGAGCAGTACTTC.